The 32 T cell receptor beta chains given below trace back to one sample, sequenced in a study of blood T cell repertoires in COVID-19. The protocol was immunoSEQ multiplex PCR, while the TCRdb copy is restricted to in-frame clones and leaves out a portion. The sample contains 300,000 to 450,000 clones, approximately 81% of which appear only once. Sequenced input: peripheral blood. The source is a young woman with acute or convalescent COVID-19.

This sequence joins TRBV15 and TRBJ2-7, with TRBD2 matching 7 bases. The V gene's germline CDR1 is LNHNV and CDR2 YYDKDF (reference sequence). The CDR3 is 14 amino acids. V lost 4 bases, J lost 0 bases, and 3 bases stayed unmatched. The CDR3 is CATSTTGGSYEQYF. CDR3 nucleotide sequence: TGTGCCACCAGCACGACGGGGGGCTCCTACGAGCAGTACTTC.

With respect to this clone: This same CDR3 is encoded by further DNA sequences in the sample. The rearrangement links TRBV5-1 to TRBJ1-3; 9 bases are shared with TRBD1. J gave up 5 bases and V 0 bases, and 3 bases lay outside the gene matches. CDR1 SGHRS and CDR2 YFSETQ come from the germline V gene. The CDR3 runs 15 residues. The CDR3 DNA reads TGCGCCAGCAGCTTGGAAGGACAGGGGAGAAACACCATATATTTT. It yields the protein CASSLEGQGRNTIYF.

CDR3 sequence (DNA): TGTGCCAGCAGCGCGGGAGTAACAGATACGCAGTATTTT. Amino acids: CASSAGVTDTQYF. The J gene is TRBJ2-3, the V gene TRBV7-3, with 7 positions matching TRBD2. Germline V gives CDR1 SGHTA, CDR2 FQGTGA. V gave up 5 bases and J gave up 3 bases; unmatched junction bases: 2. The CDR3 is 13 amino acids.

This chain joins TRBV5-1 and TRBJ1-6; 7 nucleotides align to TRBD1. V lost 5 bases, J lost 8 bases, and 19 bases stayed unmatched. Germline lookup yields CDR1 SGHRS and CDR2 YFSETQ. CDR3 length: 18 amino acids. The CDR3 region has the DNA TGCGCCAGCAGTGAATTGGCGGGGCGGACAGGTTATTATTCACCCCTCCACTTT. Translating it yields CASSELAGRTGYYSPLHF.

CDR3 in amino acids: CASIGAIEFGGYTF. The CDR3 DNA reads TGTGCCAGCATAGGGGCCATCGAGTTCGGTGGCTACACCTTC. V and J are TRBV7-9 and TRBJ1-2; D is perhaps TRBD1 (5 bases). Germline V gene sequence: CDR1 SEHNR, CDR2 FQNEAQ (reference sequence). This CDR3 is 14 amino acids long. Trimming shortened V by 7 bases and J by 7 bases, and 19 bases separated the two germline ends.

The gene calls are TRBV19 and TRBJ2-1, with D tentatively TRBD2 (6 bases). Trimming took 3 bases from V and 0 from J, leaving 15 bases between them. The CDR3 extends over 17 amino acids. From germline, CDR1 is LNHDA and CDR2 SQIVND (reference sequence). CDR3 residues: CASSIGSGEASYNEQFF. For the CDR3, the DNA is TGTGCCAGTAGTATTGGGTCGGGGGAGGCCTCCTACAATGAGCAGTTCTTC.

The J gene is TRBJ1-1, the V gene TRBV18, with 7 bases lining up with TRBD1. Germline-derived CDR1 and CDR2 are KGHSH and LQKENI. This CDR3 is 15 amino acids long. V lost 3 bases and J lost 7; bases outside the gene matches: 11. The CDR3 nucleotides read TGTGCCAGCTCACCCGTAGACAGGGCTTTTAGTGAAGCTTTCTTT. This encodes CASSPVDRAFSEAFF.

A remark on this clone: This sample also contains other DNA sequences that code for the same CDR3. This chain connects TRBV5-1 to TRBJ2-2; TRBD1 matches at 9 bases. Germline V CDR1 and CDR2: SGHRS, YFSETQ. Trimming cost V 3 bases and J 0 bases; bases outside gene matches: 3. CDR3 size: 16 residues. CDR3 DNA: TGCGCCAGCAGCTCAGACAGGGGGGCGAACACCGGGGAGCTGTTTTTT. Protein product: CASSSDRGANTGELFF.

This rearrangement joins TRBV5-1 to TRBJ2-7; TRBD1 matches at 8 bases. Germline loops: CDR1 SGHRS, CDR2 YFSETQ. The V and J ends lost 5 bases and 4 bases, in that order; junction bases with no gene match: 2. The CDR3 contains 12 residues. The CDR3 DNA sequence: TGCGCCAGCAGTCGGGACAGGTACGAGCAGTACTTC. Translating it yields CASSRDRYEQYF.

The chain is built from TRBV3-1 (or the pseudogene TRBV3-2) and TRBJ2-5; the match to TRBD2 covers 8 bases. Germline V gives CDR1 LGHDT, CDR2 YNNKEL (reference sequence). CDR3 size: 14 residues. Losses at the gene ends were 4 bases for V and 4 bases for J; bases not matched to a gene: 5. CDR3 sequence: CASSPSGGSETQYF. The CDR3 coding sequence is TGTGCCAGCAGCCCCAGCGGGGGCTCAGAGACCCAGTACTTC.

The table lists this clone with a few counts. The chain uses TRBV9 and TRBJ1-1; no definite D call. The V and J ends lost 0 bases and 2 bases respectively, with 11 bases between them. The CDR3 totals 15 residues. CDR1 is SGDLS and CDR2 is YYNGEE in the germline V gene. CDR3 nucleotides: TGTGCCAGCAGCGTAGCAGGATCCCCTAACACTGAAGCTTTCTTT. Translated, it gives CASSVAGSPNTEAFF.

In DNA form, the CDR3 reads TGTGCCAGCAGTCGCCTTGCCCCTTCTCAGGGGGCGCAGGAACTGTTTTTT. This codes for CASSRLAPSQGAQELFF. The rearrangement uses TRBV27 and TRBJ1-4, with 8 bases matching TRBD1. Germline CDR1 reads MNHEY; CDR2 reads SMNVEV (reference sequence). The length of the CDR3 is 17 residues. The J segment lost 12 bases and the V segment lost 5 bases, leaving 20 bases of the junction unmatched.

The rearrangement joins TRBV5-1 to TRBJ2-3; 7 bases agree with TRBD1. Germline V gene sequence: CDR1 SGHRS, CDR2 YFSETQ. The V segment lost 4 bases and the J segment 0 bases; nucleotides outside the gene matches: 8. The CDR3 is 16 amino acids. CDR3 in amino acids: CASSLGTDTSTDTQYF. The CDR3 nucleotides read TGCGCCAGCAGCCTCGGGACAGATACTAGCACAGATACGCAGTATTTT.

The chain employs TRBV24-1 and TRBJ1-6; D not resolved. This CDR3 has 18 residues. Germline CDR1 and CDR2: KGHDR and SFDVKD. The V end was cut by 3 bases, the J end by 0 bases, with 14 bases between. CDR3 sequence reads: CATSDSVGASSYNSPLHF. The CDR3 DNA follows: TGTGCCACCAGTGATAGTGTAGGAGCCAGCTCCTATAATTCACCCCTCCACTTT.

The rearrangement uses TRBV19 and TRBJ2-1; perhaps TRBD2 as D (5 bases). The CDR3 is 14 residues long. Germline V gene lookup returns CDR1 LNHDA and CDR2 SQIVND (reference sequence). V was pared by 6 bases and J by 3 bases, with 12 bases between. The CDR3 DNA reads TGTGCCAGTAGGGGCACCGGGAACTACAATGAGCAGTTCTTC. Its protein is CASRGTGNYNEQFF.

The chain combines TRBV3-1 (or the pseudogene TRBV3-2) with TRBJ2-5; D not certain. Germline CDR1 reads LGHDT; CDR2 reads YNNKEL (reference sequence). This CDR3 contains 11 residues. V lost 8 bases to trimming and J lost 5 bases, with 9 bases between them. The CDR3 coding sequence is TGTGCCAGCGGGCCATGGGAGACCCAGTACTTC. This gives the protein CASGPWETQYF.

This clone has a single count. This rearrangement joins TRBV7-3 to TRBJ1-1, with D unclear. Germline values: CDR1 SGHTA, CDR2 FQGTGA. Deletions cut 1 base from V and 5 bases from J, with 11 bases between. The CDR3 covers 14 residues. CDR3 amino acids: CASSLNPPGTEAFF. In DNA, the CDR3 is TGTGCCAGCAGCTTAAATCCCCCGGGGACTGAAGCTTTCTTT.

The chain combines TRBV28 with TRBJ1-2; D unresolved. There are 14 residues in the CDR3. Trimming took off 8 bases at V and 0 bases at J, with 13 bases between the two ends. Germline lookup yields CDR1 MDHEN and CDR2 SYDVKM. CDR3 DNA sequence: TGTGCCAGCTCCCGGGATTCAGCTAACTATGGCTACACCTTC. Protein: CASSRDSANYGYTF.

The V gene is TRBV5-1, the J gene TRBJ1-1, with 7 bases fitting TRBD1. The CDR3 spans 13 residues. Per germline, CDR1 SGHRS and CDR2 YFSETQ. The V and J ends lost 6 bases and 3 bases, in that order; junction bases with no gene match: 5. As DNA, the CDR3 is TGCGCCAGCAACGAGGGGGCGGACACTGAAGCTTTCTTT. Its translation: CASNEGADTEAFF.

This sequence joins TRBV19 and TRBJ1-3; unclear D gene. Trimming removed 1 base at V and 0 bases at J, with 13 bases between. CDR3 size: 17 residues. Germline V lookup: CDR1 LNHDA, CDR2 SQIVND (reference sequence). CDR3 DNA: TGTGCCAGTAGTATAGGAGGAGGACGGTTCTCTGGAAACACCATATATTTT. Translating it yields CASSIGGGRFSGNTIYF.

In this sample, this clone turned up once. The CDR3 nucleotides are TGTGCCAGTAGTATAGATCCAACAGAACCCTCCTACGAGCAGTACTTC. Residues: CASSIDPTEPSYEQYF. The chain joins TRBV19 to TRBJ2-7; D is unresolved. The CDR3 is made up of 16 amino acids. The germline CDR1 and CDR2 sequences are LNHDA and SQIVND (reference sequence). Trimming took off 0 bases at V and 0 bases at J, with 12 bases between the two ends.

The V call is TRBV6-6, the J call TRBJ2-3; 8 bases are shared with TRBD2. Trimming cost V 6 bases and J 1 base; bases outside gene matches: 6. The germline CDR1 and CDR2 sequences are MNHNY and SVGAGI (reference sequence). The CDR3 length is 15 residues. This CDR3 reads CASSHTSGRTDTQYF. CDR3 sequence (DNA): TGTGCCAGCAGCCATACTAGCGGTCGCACAGATACGCAGTATTTT.

The V and J genes are TRBV9 and TRBJ1-3; D perhaps matches TRBD1 (6 bases). The CDR3 is 14 residues long. With 3 bases removed from V and 3 bases from J, the gap between germline ends came to 10 bases. Germline V gene sequence: CDR1 SGDLS, CDR2 YYNGEE. DNA of the CDR3: TGTGCCAGCAGCGAGGGGGTGGATGGAAACACCATATATTTT. Protein product: CASSEGVDGNTIYF. The whole variable domain, remainder taken from reference TRBV9 and TRBJ1-3, is DSGVTQTPKHLITATGQRVTLRCSPRSGDLSVYWYQQSLDQGLQFLIQYYNGEERAKGNILERFSAQQFPDLHSELNLSSLELGDSALYFCASSEGVDGNTIYFGEGSWLTVV.

V and J are TRBV6-5 and TRBJ2-7, with 7 bases aligning to TRBD2. V shed 7 bases, J shed 6 bases, and the junction held 12 bases outside the gene matches. CDR3 length equals 14 residues. Looked up from germline, CDR1 is MNHEY and CDR2 is SVGAGI. The CDR3, as DNA: TGTGCCAGCACAACGGGCGGGAGTGCGGTCGAGCAGTACTTC. Translating gives CASTTGGSAVEQYF.

This clone was recorded only once. V gene TRBV2 combines with J gene TRBJ2-5, with D possibly being TRBD2 (6 bases). The V end was cut by 8 bases, the J end by 0 bases, with 16 bases between. CDR3 length: 15 amino acids. Looked up from germline, CDR1 is SNHLY and CDR2 is FYNNEI. The CDR3 nucleotides read TGTGCCAGCTACTGGAGGGGTAGGAACCAAGAGACCCAGTACTTC. Translating it yields CASYWRGRNQETQYF.

The chain carries TRBV29-1 and TRBJ1-2; no reliable D call. The germline CDR1 and CDR2 sequences are SQVTM and ANQGSEA. The germline V and J ends were trimmed by 5 bases and 0 bases, with 13 bases remaining between them. CDR3 size: 14 residues. As DNA, the CDR3 is TGCAGCGTTACAGACCGAGCCTCTAACTATGGCTACACCTTC. Amino acids: CSVTDRASNYGYTF. Filled out from reference TRBV29-1 and TRBJ1-2, the complete variable domain reads SAVISQKPSRDICQRGTSLTIQCQVDSQVTMMFWYRQQPGQSLTLIATANQGSEATYESGFVIDKFPISRPNLTFSTLTVSNMSPEDSSIYLCSVTDRASNYGYTFGSGTRLTVV.

The rearrangement links TRBV28 to TRBJ2-7, with 9 bases identical to TRBD2. V lost 7 bases to trimming and J lost 1 base; unmatched junction nucleotides: 14. CDR3 length: 17 residues. Germline loops: CDR1 MDHEN, CDR2 SYDVKM. The CDR3 protein is CASTGGRLAGISYEQYF. The CDR3 bases are TGTGCCAGCACCGGAGGTCGTCTAGCGGGGATATCCTACGAGCAGTACTTC.

The chain recombines TRBV12-5 with TRBJ1-5, with D tentatively TRBD1 (6 bases). Per the germline V gene, CDR1 is LGHNT and CDR2 is FRNRAP. V dropped 6 bases and J dropped 1 base, with 13 bases sitting between them. The CDR3 totals 15 residues. The CDR3 coding sequence is TGTGCTAGTGGAACACAGGGCTGGAGCAATCAGCCCCAGCATTTT. Encoded protein: CASGTQGWSNQPQHF.

This chain connects TRBV6-5 to TRBJ1-2; tentatively, D is TRBD1 (6 bases). Trimming took 5 bases from V and 0 from J, leaving 10 bases between them. The CDR3 spans 14 residues. CDR1 and CDR2 (germline): MNHEY, SVGAGI. CDR3 loop: CASSRTASNYGYTF. For the CDR3, the DNA is TGTGCCAGCAGTCGGACAGCTTCTAACTATGGCTACACCTTC.

The V call is TRBV25-1, the J call TRBJ1-2, with D hard to call. Trimming left V 3 bases short and J 0 bases short, with 11 bases between. The CDR3 extends over 15 amino acids. Germline assignment: CDR1 MGHDK and CDR2 SYGVNS. CDR3 nucleotides: TGTGCCAGCAGTGAGCTGGCGGATTCTAACTATGGCTACACCTTC. It encodes CASSELADSNYGYTF.

V gene TRBV9 combines with J gene TRBJ1-3; D may be TRBD1 (6 bases). From germline, CDR1 is SGDLS and CDR2 YYNGEE. The CDR3 loop spans 16 amino acids. V shed 0 bases and J shed 4 bases, with 14 bases lying between them. The CDR3 sequence: CASSVAPGARGNTIYF. CDR3 sequence (DNA): TGTGCCAGCAGCGTAGCCCCAGGGGCGAGAGGAAACACCATATATTTT.

The CDR3 spells CAWSKDREVNQPQHF. CDR3 DNA sequence: TGTGCCTGGAGTAAGGACAGGGAGGTTAATCAGCCCCAGCATTTT. This chain uses TRBV30 with TRBJ1-5; TRBD1 matches at 8 bases. Trimming removed 2 bases from V and 4 bases from J; junction bases left unmatched: 7. CDR1 is GTSNPN and CDR2 is SVGIG in the germline V gene (reference sequence). The CDR3 runs 15 residues.